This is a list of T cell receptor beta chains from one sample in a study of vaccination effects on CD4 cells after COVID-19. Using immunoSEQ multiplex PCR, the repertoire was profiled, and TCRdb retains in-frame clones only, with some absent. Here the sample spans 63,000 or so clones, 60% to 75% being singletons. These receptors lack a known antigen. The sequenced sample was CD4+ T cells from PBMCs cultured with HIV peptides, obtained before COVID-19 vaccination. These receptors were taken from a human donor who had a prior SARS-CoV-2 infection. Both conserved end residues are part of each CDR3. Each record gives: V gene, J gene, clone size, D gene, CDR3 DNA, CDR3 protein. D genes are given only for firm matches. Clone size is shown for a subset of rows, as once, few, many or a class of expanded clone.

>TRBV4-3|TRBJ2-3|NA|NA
TGCGCCAGCAGCCAAGATTGGGCAGGGAGGATAACAGATACGCAGTATTTT
CASSQDWAGRITDTQYF
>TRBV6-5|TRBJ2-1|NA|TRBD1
TGTGCCAGCAGTTACAAACCGGGACAGTACAATGAGCAGTTCTTC
CASSYKPGQYNEQFF
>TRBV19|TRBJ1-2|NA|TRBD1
TGTGCCAGTAGTACACTTCAGGGGGTTCGGGATGGCTACACCTTC
CASSTLQGVRDGYTF
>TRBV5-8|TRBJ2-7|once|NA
TGTGCCAGCAGCTCGGGGTATTGGACGGGCTCCTACGAGCAGTACTTC
CASSSGYWTGSYEQYF
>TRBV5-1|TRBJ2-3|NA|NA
TGCGCCAGCAGCTTCGGGGGGCAAGGCACAGATACGCAGTATTTT
CASSFGGQGTDTQYF
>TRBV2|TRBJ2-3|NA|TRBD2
TGTGCCAGCAGTGAAGGATGGGGGGGTACAGATACGCAGTATTTT
CASSEGWGGTDTQYF
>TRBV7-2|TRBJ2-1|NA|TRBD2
TGTGCCAGCAAGGTCGGGACTAGCGGTCCCTCATCGAAGTTCTTC
CASKVGTSGPSSKFF
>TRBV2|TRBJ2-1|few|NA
TGTGCCAGCAGTGAGTCCGGCGATGAGCAGTTCTTC
CASSESGDEQFF
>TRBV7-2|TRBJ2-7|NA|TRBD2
TGTGCCAGCAGCTTACTCCGGGAGGGTTTCGAGCAGTACTTC
CASSLLREGFEQYF
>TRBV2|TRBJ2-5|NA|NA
TGTGCCAGCAAGGCTACTGGCGGCGGGGAGACCCAGTACTTC
CASKATGGGETQYF
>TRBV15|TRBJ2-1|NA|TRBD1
TGTGCCACCAGCAGTATTCGCAGGGGGCGTGAGCAGTTCTTC
CATSSIRRGREQFF
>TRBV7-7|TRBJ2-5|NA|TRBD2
TGTGCTAGCAGCTTATTGGTTTTGGTTCGACTAGCGGGGCGGTTGGGACAAGAGACCCAGTACTTC
CASSLLVLVRLAGRLGQETQYF
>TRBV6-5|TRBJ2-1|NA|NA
TGTGCCAGCAGTTACTCAGGGAACCACAATGAGCAGTTCTTC
CASSYSGNHNEQFF
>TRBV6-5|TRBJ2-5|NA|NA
TGTGCCAGCAGCTTCAGGGGGGGGGAGACCCAGTACTTC
CASSFRGGETQYF
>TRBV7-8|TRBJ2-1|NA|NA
TGTGCCAGCAGCTTAGGTAACCCGTTAGGTTTGCATGAGCAGTTCTTC
CASSLGNPLGLHEQFF
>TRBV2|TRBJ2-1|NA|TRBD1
TGTGCCAGCAACTGGGACAGCTCCTACAATGAGCAGTTCTTC
CASNWDSSYNEQFF
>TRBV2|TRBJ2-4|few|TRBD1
TGTGCCAGCAGGGGACAGGGGTTTACCAAAAACATTCAGTACTTC
CASRGQGFTKNIQYF
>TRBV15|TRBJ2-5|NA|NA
TGTGCCACCAGCAGAGTTCGGCGGCCGGGTGAGACCCAGTACTTC
CATSRVRRPGETQYF
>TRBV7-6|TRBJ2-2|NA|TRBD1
TGTGCCAGCAGCTTCGGACAGGGACGGACCGGGGAGCTGTTTTTT
CASSFGQGRTGELFF
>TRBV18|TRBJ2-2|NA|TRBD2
TGTGCCAGCTCACTGGTTCGTCTACTAGCGGGAAGGACCGGGGAGCTGTTTTTT
CASSLVRLLAGRTGELFF
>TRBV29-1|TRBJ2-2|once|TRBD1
TGCAGCGTTGTATGGGACAGATACACCGGGGAGCTGTTTTTT
CSVVWDRYTGELFF
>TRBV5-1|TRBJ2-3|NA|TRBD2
TGCGCCAGCAGCTTAGGGACTAGCGGGGGCGGGACAGATACGCAGTATTTT
CASSLGTSGGGTDTQYF
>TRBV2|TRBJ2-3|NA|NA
TGTGCCACCAGCCAAGGCCGGCTCAATACGCAGTATTTT
CATSQGRLNTQYF
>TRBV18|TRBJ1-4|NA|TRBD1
TGTGCCAGCTCACGACAGGGGGCGATTACGATGAATGAAAAACTGTTTTTT
CASSRQGAITMNEKLFF
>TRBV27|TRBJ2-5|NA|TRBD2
TGTGCCAGCAGCCGTCGGGGGGGAGAGACCCAGTACTTC
CASSRRGGETQYF
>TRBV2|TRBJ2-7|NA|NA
TGTGCCAGCAGTGAAGCCGCCCCTGGGGCAGCTAACTCCTACGAGCAGTACTTC
CASSEAAPGAANSYEQYF
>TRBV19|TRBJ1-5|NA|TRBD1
TGTGCCAGTAACAACGTGAGGGGTAGAGGGGGCCAGCCCCAGCATTTT
CASNNVRGRGGQPQHF
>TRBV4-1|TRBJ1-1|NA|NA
TGCGCCAGCAGCCACCCCGAACGGAGGCGAGAAGCTTTCTTT
CASSHPERRREAFF
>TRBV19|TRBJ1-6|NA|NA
TGTGCCAGTAGTAAACCCATGGACCCTAACTCCTATAATTCACCCCTCCACTTT
CASSKPMDPNSYNSPLHF
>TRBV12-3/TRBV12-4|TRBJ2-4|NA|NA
TGTGCCAGCAGTTCAGGGGAGGACATTCAGTACTTC
CASSSGEDIQYF
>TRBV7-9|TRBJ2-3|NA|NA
TGTGCCAGCAGCTTAGAAGGTGCGCAGTATTTT
CASSLEGAQYF
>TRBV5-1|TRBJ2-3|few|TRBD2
TGCGCCAGCAGCCCCGGACTAGTTATGGATACGCAGTATTTT
CASSPGLVMDTQYF
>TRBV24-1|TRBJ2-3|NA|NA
TGTGCCACCAGTGATCCCCGTGGGGCAAGCACAGATACGCAGTATTTT
CATSDPRGASTDTQYF
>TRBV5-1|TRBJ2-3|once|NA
TGCGCCAGCAGCTTGATGACAGGCCTTAGCACAGATACGCAGTATTTT
CASSLMTGLSTDTQYF
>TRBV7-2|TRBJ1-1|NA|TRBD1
TGTGCCAGCAGCCCAATGGGACAGGGTAACACTGAAGCTTTCTTT
CASSPMGQGNTEAFF
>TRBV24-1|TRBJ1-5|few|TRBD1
TGTGCCACCAGTGATCCTCGACAGGGGGCAGATCAGCCCCAGCATTTT
CATSDPRQGADQPQHF
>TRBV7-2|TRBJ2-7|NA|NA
TGTGCCAGCAGCTTAAGGGTCAGGGTACGCGAGCAGTACTTC
CASSLRVRVREQYF
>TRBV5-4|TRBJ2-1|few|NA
TGTGCCAGCAGCTTAACCCTAGGAATGCAGTTCTTC
CASSLTLGMQFF
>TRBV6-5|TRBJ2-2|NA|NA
TGTGCCGGAGCGAGGAAGGCGAGGACCGGGGAGCTGTTTTTT
CAGARKARTGELFF
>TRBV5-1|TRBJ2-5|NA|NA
TGCGCCAGCAGCTTGGTAGAGACCCAGTACTTC
CASSLVETQYF
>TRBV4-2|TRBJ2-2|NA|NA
TGTGCCAGCAGCCAGGGCGGCCCCGCCGTTTGGGGGGAGCTGTTTTTT
CASSQGGPAVWGELFF
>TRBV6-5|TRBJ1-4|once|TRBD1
TGTGCCAGCAGAGAGCTCGACAGGGCGGAGGAAAAACTGTTTTTT
CASRELDRAEEKLFF
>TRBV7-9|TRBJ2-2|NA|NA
TGTGCCAGCAGCTGGCCGAGGGGGTCGAACACCGGGGAGCTGTTTTTT
CASSWPRGSNTGELFF
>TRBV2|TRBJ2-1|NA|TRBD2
TGTGCCAGCAGTAAACTAGCGAACTCCTACAATGAGCAGTTCTTC
CASSKLANSYNEQFF
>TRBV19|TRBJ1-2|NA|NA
TGTGCCAGTAGTCAAATGGAGGTTTCCCTTTTTGGCTACACCTTC
CASSQMEVSLFGYTF
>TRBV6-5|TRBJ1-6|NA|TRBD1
TGTGCCAGCACCCACGGGGACAGATATAATTCACCCCTCCACTTT
CASTHGDRYNSPLHF
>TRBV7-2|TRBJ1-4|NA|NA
TGTGCCAGCAGCTTAGTCGGCAGGGTCGGTGAAAAACTGTTTTTT
CASSLVGRVGEKLFF
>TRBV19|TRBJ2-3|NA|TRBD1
TGTGCCAGTAGTCGTCAGACAGGGGGAGGCACAGATACGCAGTATTTT
CASSRQTGGGTDTQYF
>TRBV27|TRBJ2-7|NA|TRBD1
TGTGCCAGCAGAAAATACGGGACAGGGGGCGGGCAGTACTTC
CASRKYGTGGGQYF
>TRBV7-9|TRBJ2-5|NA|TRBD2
TGTGCCAGCAGCAGACTAGCGGGGGGGGGTTACCAAGAGACCCAGTACTTC
CASSRLAGGGYQETQYF
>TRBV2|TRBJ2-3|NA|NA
TGTGCCAGCAGTTGGAGTGCGGTCACAGATACGCAGTATTTT
CASSWSAVTDTQYF
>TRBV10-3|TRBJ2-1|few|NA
TGTGCCATCAGTAACAACAATGAGCAGTTCTTC
CAISNNNEQFF
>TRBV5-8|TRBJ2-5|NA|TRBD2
TGTGCCAGCAGCTTGGGACTAGCGGGGGATGAGACCCAGTACTTC
CASSLGLAGDETQYF
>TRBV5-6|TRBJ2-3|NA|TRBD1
TGTGCCAGCAGCCGGACAGGGGGTGGAGATACGCAGTATTTT
CASSRTGGGDTQYF
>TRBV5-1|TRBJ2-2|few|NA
TGCGCCAGCAGCTTGGTGCCGCGCACCGGGGAGCTGTTTTTT
CASSLVPRTGELFF
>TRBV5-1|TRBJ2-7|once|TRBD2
TGCGCCAGCAGCCCGACTAGCGGAGAGTACTACGAGCAGTACTTC
CASSPTSGEYYEQYF